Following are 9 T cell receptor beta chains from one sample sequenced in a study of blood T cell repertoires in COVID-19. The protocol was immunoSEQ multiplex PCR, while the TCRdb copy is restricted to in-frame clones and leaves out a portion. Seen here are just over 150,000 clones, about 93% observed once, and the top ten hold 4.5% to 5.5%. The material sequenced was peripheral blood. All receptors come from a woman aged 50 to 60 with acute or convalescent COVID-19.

CDR3 DNA sequence: TGTGCCAGCAGCCAAGCAGCGGGTACAACCCAAGAGACCCAGTACTTC. It specifies CASSQAAGTTQETQYF. The chain carries TRBV4-2 and TRBJ2-5; D is possibly TRBD2 (6 bases). With 1 base removed from V and 1 base from J, the gap between germline ends came to 13 bases. The V gene's germline CDR1 is LGHNA and CDR2 YNFKEQ. CDR3 size: 16 residues.

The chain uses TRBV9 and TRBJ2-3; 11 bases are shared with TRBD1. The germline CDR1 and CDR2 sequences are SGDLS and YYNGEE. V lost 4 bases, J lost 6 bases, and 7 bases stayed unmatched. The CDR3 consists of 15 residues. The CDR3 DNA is TGTGCCAGCAGCTGGCGGACAGGGGGCAAGGATACGCAGTATTTT. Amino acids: CASSWRTGGKDTQYF. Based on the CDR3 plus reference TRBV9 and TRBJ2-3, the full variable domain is DSGVTQTPKHLITATGQRVTLRCSPRSGDLSVYWYQQSLDQGLQFLIQYYNGEERAKGNILERFSAQQFPDLHSELNLSSLELGDSALYFCASSWRTGGKDTQYFGPGTRLTVL.

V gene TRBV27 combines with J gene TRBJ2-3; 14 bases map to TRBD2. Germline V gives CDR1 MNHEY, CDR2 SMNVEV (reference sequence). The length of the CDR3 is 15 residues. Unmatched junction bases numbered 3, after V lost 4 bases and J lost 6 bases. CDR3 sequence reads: CASSYRTSGRDTQYF. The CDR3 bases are TGTGCCAGCAGTTACAGGACTAGCGGGAGGGATACGCAGTATTTT.

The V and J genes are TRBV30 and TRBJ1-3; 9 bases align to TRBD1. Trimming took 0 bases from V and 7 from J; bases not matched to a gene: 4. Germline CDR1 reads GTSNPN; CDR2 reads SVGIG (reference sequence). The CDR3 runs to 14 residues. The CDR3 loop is CAWSVGQGRNTIYF. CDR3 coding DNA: TGTGCCTGGAGTGTAGGACAGGGGAGGAACACCATATATTTT.

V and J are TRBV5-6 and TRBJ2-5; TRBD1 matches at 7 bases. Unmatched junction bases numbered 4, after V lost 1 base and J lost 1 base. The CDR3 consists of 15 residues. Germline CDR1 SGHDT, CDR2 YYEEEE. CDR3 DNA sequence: TGTGCCAGCAGCTTGTTCCGGGACAGCCAAGAGACCCAGTACTTC. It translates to CASSLFRDSQETQYF.

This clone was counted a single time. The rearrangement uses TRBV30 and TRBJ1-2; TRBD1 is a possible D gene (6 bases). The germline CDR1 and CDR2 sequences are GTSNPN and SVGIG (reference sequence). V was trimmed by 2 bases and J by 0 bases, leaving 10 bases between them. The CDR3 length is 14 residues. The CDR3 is CAWSTGTSNYGYTF. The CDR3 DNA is TGTGCCTGGAGTACAGGGACCTCTAACTATGGCTACACCTTC.

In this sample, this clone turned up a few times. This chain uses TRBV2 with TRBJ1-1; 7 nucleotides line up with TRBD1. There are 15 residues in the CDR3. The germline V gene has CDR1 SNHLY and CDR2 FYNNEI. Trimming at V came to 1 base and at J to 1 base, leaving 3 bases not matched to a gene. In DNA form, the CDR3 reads TGTGCCAGCAGTGAAGGGAGGACAGGGAACACTGAAGCTTTCTTT. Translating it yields CASSEGRTGNTEAFF. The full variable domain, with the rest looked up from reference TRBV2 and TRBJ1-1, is EPEVTQTPSHQVTQMGQEVILRCVPISNHLYFYWYRQILGQKVEFLVSFYNNEISEKSEIFDDQFSVERPDGSNFTLKIRSTKLEDSAMYFCASSEGRTGNTEAFFGQGTRLTVV.

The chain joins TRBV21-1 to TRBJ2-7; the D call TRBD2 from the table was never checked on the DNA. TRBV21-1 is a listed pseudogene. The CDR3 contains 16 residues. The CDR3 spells CASSKRLDGSSYEQYF. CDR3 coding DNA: TGTGCCAGCAGCAAGAGGCTTGACGGGTCCTCCTACGAGCAGTACTTC.

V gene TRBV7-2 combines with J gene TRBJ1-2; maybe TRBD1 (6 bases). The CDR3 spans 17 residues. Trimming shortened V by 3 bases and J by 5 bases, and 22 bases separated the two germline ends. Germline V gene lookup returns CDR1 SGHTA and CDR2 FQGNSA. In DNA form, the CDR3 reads TGTGCCAGCAGCTTCCCCCACAGGGAAAGTGCGGAATATGGCTACACCTTC. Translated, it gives CASSFPHRESAEYGYTF.